The clone carrying this TCR beta chain was seen just once. Its antigen is as yet unknown. The CDR3 sequence is 15 residues long. Germline V gene data show CDR1 as SEHNR and CDR2 as FQNEAQ (reference sequence). The ends lost 5 bases at V and 11 bases at J; junction bases unmatched: 11. Assay used: immunoSEQ multiplex PCR; TCRdb lists only in-frame clones, some missing. The profile shows tens of thousands of clones, 65% to 85% of them singletons. The entry originates in a study of T cell clones after liver transplantation. The study, taken as a whole, reports: Rather than being deleted, graft donor-reactive T cells may have moved into the graft.

The chain uses TRBV7-9 and TRBJ2-3, with 12 nucleotides matching TRBD1. The material was CD4+ T cells from blood, obtained 46 months after liver transplant. This clonotype was obtained from a human patient who received a liver transplant. Some T cells may trace back to the graft donor. In nucleotides, the CDR3 is TGTGCCAGCAGCCCCGGGACAGGGGGCGGCCCGGTGCAGTATTTT. It encodes CASSPGTGGGPVQYF.